Included here is one T cell receptor beta chain sequence, with context. Its specificity is unknown. The CDR3 has 17 amino acids. Deletions cut 0 bases from V and 0 bases from J, with 12 bases between. The germline gives CDR1 LGHNA, CDR2 YSLEER. The sample is drawn from a study of T cells after yellow fever vaccination. Study context: SMART-Seq v4 Ultra Low Input prepared the low-cell-number fractions.

TCRdb reprocessed the 5' RACE reads with MiXCR, giving one entry per CDR3 protein. Of 300,000 to 350,000 distinct CDR3 sequences listed, 4% to 5.5% are singletons. Study conclusions and caveats: Most clones from primary vaccination were detected again post-booster (approximately 97% CD4, about 88% CD8).

The sequence derives from a man younger than 35 who received the YFV17D yellow fever vaccine. The V gene is TRBV4-3, the J gene TRBJ2-1; D gene ambiguous. The sequencing used PBMCs, collected 15 days after the yellow fever booster vaccination. The CDR3 region is CASSQDSYSSSYNEQFF. In nucleotides, the CDR3 is TGCGCCAGCAGCCAAGATAGTTACAGTAGCTCCTACAATGAGCAGTTCTTC.